A single sample is the source of the 7 T cell receptor beta chains below, sequenced in a study of cytomegalovirus exposure and HLA in healthy donors. PCR involved 60 Vbeta and 13 Jbeta primers. Sequencing was performed with immunoSEQ multiplex PCR; in TCRdb, only in-frame clones are kept and a portion is missing. The sample includes 95,000 to 150,000 clones, approximately 80% seen only once; the top ten take under 0.3%. The specimen sequenced was PBMCs. The origin of the receptors is a man in his fifties in good health and CMV-seronegative.

CDR3 amino acids: CASSGRGQPQHF. The CDR3 coding sequence is TGTGCTAGTTCCGGTCGGGGTCAGCCCCAGCATTTT. V is TRBV12-5 and J is TRBJ1-5; the D is unclear. V was pared by 8 bases and J by 6 bases, with 11 bases between. Germline V gene sequence: CDR1 LGHNT, CDR2 FRNRAP. The CDR3 runs 12 residues.

The V call is TRBV29-1, the J call TRBJ1-2, with D hard to call. V was clipped by 7 bases and J by 5 bases, with 17 bases between them. CDR1 is SQVTM and CDR2 is ANQGSEA in the germline V gene. CDR3 length: 13 amino acids. CDR3 nucleotides: TGCAGCGGTGGGAGCCAGGACGGGTATGGCTACACCTTC. It translates to CSGGSQDGYGYTF.

The genes are TRBV5-1 and TRBJ2-1; a possible D gene is TRBD2 (6 bases). CDR1 SGHRS and CDR2 YFSETQ come from the germline V gene. V shed 0 bases and J shed 1 base, with 11 bases lying between them. The CDR3 consists of 16 residues. The CDR3 sequence is CASSLGPGTSYNEQFF. As DNA, the CDR3 is TGCGCCAGCAGCTTGGGGCCCGGGACTTCCTACAATGAGCAGTTCTTC.

V gene TRBV14 combines with J gene TRBJ1-1; perhaps TRBD1 as D (5 bases). V was trimmed by 3 bases and J by 0 bases, leaving 8 bases between them. The V gene's germline CDR1 is SGHDN and CDR2 FVKESK. The length of the CDR3 is 14 residues. CDR3 region: CASSHAGLNTEAFF. CDR3 DNA: TGTGCCAGCAGCCACGCGGGGCTGAACACTGAAGCTTTCTTT.

The chain couples TRBV29-1 to TRBJ1-1; 9 nucleotides agree with TRBD1. The CDR3 totals 15 residues. J lost 2 bases, V lost 6 bases, and 10 bases had no gene match. Germline CDR1 SQVTM, CDR2 ANQGSEA. The CDR3 nucleotides read TGCAGCGTAAATCCGGGACAGGGTGAAAACACTGAAGCTTTCTTT. It translates to CSVNPGQGENTEAFF. Based on the CDR3 plus reference TRBV29-1 and TRBJ1-1, the full variable domain is SAVISQKPSRDICQRGTSLTIQCQVDSQVTMMFWYRQQPGQSLTLIATANQGSEATYESGFVIDKFPISRPNLTFSTLTVSNMSPEDSSIYLCSVNPGQGENTEAFFGQGTRLTVV.

The chain couples TRBV9 to TRBJ2-3, with D hard to call. This CDR3 spans 13 amino acids. Trimming took off 2 bases at V and 6 bases at J, with 10 bases between the two ends. Germline loops: CDR1 SGDLS, CDR2 YYNGEE. Here the CDR3 reads CASSVPPVDTQYF. The CDR3 DNA sequence: TGTGCCAGCAGCGTCCCCCCGGTCGATACGCAGTATTTT.

The chain carries TRBV9 and TRBJ2-7; 10 bases are shared with TRBD2. The germline gives CDR1 SGDLS, CDR2 YYNGEE. This CDR3 is 14 amino acids long. V was pared by 3 bases and J by 4 bases, with 4 bases of the junction left unmatched. CDR3 sequence reads: CASSASGGAYEQYF. The CDR3 DNA reads TGTGCCAGCAGCGCCAGCGGGGGGGCTTACGAGCAGTACTTC.